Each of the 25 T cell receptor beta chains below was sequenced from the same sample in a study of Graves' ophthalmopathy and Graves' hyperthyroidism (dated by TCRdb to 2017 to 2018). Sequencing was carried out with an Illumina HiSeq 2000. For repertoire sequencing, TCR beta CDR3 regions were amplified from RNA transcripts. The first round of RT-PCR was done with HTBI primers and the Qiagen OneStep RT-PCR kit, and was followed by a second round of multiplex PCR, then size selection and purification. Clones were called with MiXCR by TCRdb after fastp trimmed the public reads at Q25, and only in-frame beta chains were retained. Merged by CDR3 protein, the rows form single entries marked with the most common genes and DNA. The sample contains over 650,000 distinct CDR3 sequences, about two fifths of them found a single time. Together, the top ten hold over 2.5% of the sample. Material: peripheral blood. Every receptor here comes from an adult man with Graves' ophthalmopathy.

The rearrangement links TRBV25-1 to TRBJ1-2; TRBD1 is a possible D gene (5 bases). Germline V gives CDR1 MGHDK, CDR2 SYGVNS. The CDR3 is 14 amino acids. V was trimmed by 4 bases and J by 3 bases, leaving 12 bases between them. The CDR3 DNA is TGTGCCAGCAGTGCTGTACAGGTCCACTATGGCTACACCTTC. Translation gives CASSAVQVHYGYTF.

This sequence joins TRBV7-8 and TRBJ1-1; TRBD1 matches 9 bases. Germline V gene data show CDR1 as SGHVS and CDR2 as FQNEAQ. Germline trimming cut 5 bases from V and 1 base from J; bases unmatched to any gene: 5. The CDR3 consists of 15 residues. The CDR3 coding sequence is TGTGCCAGCAGCGTCGGACAGGGGTGGAACACTGAAGCTTTCTTT. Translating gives CASSVGQGWNTEAFF.

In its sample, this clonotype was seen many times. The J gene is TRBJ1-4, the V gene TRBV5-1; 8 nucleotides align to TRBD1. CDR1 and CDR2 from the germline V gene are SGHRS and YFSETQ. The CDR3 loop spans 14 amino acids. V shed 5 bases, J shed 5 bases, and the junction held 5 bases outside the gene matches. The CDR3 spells CASRMGTGNEKLFF. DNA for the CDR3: TGCGCCAGCAGGATGGGGACAGGCAATGAAAAACTGTTTTTT.

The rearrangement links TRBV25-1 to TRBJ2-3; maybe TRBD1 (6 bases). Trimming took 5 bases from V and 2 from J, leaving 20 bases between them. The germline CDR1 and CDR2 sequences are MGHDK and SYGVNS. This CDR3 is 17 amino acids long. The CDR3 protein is CASSRARTAGNTDTQYF. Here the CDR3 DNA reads TGTGCCAGCAGTAGGGCTCGGACAGCTGGGAACACAGATACGCAGTATTTT.

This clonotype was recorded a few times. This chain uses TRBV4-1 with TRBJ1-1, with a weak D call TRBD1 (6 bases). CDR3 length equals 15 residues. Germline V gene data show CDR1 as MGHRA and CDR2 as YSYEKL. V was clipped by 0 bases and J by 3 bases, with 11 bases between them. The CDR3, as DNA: TGCGCCAGCAGCCAAGAAAGGGGGGGGGACACTGAAGCTTTCTTT. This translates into CASSQERGGDTEAFF.

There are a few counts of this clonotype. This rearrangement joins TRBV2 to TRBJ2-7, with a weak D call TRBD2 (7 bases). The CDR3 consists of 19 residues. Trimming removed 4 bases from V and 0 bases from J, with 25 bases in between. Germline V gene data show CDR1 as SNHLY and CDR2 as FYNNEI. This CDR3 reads CASSAGPWGREQSSYEQYF. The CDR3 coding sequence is TGTGCCAGCAGTGCGGGCCCCTGGGGGCGGGAGCAATCCTCCTACGAGCAGTACTTC.

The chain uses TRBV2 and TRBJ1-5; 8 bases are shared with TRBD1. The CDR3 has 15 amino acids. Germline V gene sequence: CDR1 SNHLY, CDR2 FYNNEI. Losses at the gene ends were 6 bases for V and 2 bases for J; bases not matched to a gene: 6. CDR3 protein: CASSGQGWGNQPQHF. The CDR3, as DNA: TGTGCCAGCAGCGGACAGGGATGGGGCAATCAGCCCCAGCATTTT.

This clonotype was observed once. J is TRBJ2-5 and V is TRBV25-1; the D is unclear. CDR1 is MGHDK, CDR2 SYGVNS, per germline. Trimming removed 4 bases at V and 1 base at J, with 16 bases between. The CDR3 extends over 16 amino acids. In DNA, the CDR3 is TGTGCCAGCAGTGCTAGAGAAGGCGGTAGCCAAGAGACCCAGTACTTC. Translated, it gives CASSAREGGSQETQYF.

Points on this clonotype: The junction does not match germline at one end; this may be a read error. The CDR3 DNA follows: TGTGCCAGCAGTTTGGGAGGACTAGCGACCCAGTACTTC. The encoded protein is CASSLGGLATQYF. V usage is TRBV5-4 and J usage is TRBJ2-5, with 8 bases identical to TRBD2. The CDR3 runs to 13 residues. The germline CDR1 and CDR2 sequences are SGHNT and YYREEE (reference sequence).

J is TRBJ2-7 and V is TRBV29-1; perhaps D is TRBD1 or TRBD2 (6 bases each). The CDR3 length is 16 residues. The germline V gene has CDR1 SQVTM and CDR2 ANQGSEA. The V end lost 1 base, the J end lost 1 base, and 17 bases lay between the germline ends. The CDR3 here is CSVEGGGQSPSYEQYF. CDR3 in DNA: TGCAGCGTTGAAGGGGGAGGACAGAGCCCATCCTACGAGCAGTACTTC.

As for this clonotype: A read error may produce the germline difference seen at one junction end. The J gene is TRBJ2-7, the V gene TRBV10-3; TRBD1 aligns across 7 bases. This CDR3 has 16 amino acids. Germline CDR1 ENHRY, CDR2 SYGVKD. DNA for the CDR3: TGTGCCAGCAGTTTAGGACAGGTCGTAAGCTCCTACGAGCAGTACTTC. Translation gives CASSLGQVVSSYEQYF.

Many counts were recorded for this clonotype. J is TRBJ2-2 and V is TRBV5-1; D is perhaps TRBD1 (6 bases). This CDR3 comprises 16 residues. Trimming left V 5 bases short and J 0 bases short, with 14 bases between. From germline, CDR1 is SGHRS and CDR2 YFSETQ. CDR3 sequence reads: CASSPAGTSNTGELFF. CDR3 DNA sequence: TGCGCCAGCAGTCCCGCCGGGACATCGAACACCGGGGAGCTGTTTTTT.

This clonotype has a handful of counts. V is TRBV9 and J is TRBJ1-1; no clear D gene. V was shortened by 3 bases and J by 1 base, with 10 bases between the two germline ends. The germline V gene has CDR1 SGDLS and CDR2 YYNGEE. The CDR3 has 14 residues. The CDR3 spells CASSARAGNTEAFF. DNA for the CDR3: TGTGCCAGCAGCGCCCGGGCGGGGAACACTGAAGCTTTCTTT. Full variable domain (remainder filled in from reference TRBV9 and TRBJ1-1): DSGVTQTPKHLITATGQRVTLRCSPRSGDLSVYWYQQSLDQGLQFLIQYYNGEERAKGNILERFSAQQFPDLHSELNLSSLELGDSALYFCASSARAGNTEAFFGQGTRLTVV.

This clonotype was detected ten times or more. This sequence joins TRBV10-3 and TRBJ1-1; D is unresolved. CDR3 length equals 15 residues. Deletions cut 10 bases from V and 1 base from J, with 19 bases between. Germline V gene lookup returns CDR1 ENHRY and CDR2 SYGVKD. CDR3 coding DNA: TGTGCCACTAAAGGTACTCCAGAGCGGAACACTGAAGCTTTCTTT. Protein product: CATKGTPERNTEAFF.

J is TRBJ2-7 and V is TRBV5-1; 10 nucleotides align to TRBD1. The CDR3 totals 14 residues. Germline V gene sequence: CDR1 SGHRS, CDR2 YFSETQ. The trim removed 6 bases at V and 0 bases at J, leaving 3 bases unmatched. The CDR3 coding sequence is TGCGCCAGCAAGACAGGGGGCCACTCCTACGAGCAGTACTTC. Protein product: CASKTGGHSYEQYF.

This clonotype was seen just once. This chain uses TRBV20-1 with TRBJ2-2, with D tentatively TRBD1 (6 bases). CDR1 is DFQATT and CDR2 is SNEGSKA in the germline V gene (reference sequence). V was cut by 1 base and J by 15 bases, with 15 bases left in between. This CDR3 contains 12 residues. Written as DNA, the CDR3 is TGCAGTGCTAGAGGAACACAGGACAGCGTGTTTTTT. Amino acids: CSARGTQDSVFF.

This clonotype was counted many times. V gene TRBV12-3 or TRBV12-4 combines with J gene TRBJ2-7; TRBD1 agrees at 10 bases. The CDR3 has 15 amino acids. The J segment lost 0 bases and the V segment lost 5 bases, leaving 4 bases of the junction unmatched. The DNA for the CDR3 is TGTGCCAGCAGTCTCCGGGACAGGGGCTCCTACGAGCAGTACTTC. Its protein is CASSLRDRGSYEQYF.

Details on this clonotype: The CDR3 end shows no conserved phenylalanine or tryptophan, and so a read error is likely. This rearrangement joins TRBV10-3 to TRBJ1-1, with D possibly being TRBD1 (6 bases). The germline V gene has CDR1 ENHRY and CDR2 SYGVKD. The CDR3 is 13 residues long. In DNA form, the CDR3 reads TGTGCCATCAGTGAGTCTAGGGGGACTGAGGCTTTCCTT. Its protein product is CAISESRGTEAFL.

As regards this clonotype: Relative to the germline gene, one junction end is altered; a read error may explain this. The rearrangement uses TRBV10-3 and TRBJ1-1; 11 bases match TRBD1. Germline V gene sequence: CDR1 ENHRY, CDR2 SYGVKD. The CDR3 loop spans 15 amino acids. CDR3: CASSQDRGRDTEAFF. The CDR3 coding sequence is TGTGCCAGCAGTCAGGACAGGGGGCGCGACACTGAAGCTTTCTTT.

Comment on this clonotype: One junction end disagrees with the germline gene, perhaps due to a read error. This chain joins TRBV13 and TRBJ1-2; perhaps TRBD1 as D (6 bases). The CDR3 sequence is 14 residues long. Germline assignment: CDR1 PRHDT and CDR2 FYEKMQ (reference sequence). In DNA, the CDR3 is TGTGCCATCAGCTCGAACGCCGGGGGGCTTGGCTACACCTTC. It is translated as CAISSNAGGLGYTF.

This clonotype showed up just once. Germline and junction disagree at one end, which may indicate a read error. The DNA of the CDR3 is TGCGCCAGCAGCCCCCTTGACAGGGCCCTTTACGAGCAGTACTTC. Protein sequence: CASSPLDRALYEQYF. V is TRBV7-3 and J is TRBJ2-7; 7 bases line up with TRBD1. The CDR3 extends over 15 amino acids. Germline loops: CDR1 SGHTA, CDR2 FQGTGA.

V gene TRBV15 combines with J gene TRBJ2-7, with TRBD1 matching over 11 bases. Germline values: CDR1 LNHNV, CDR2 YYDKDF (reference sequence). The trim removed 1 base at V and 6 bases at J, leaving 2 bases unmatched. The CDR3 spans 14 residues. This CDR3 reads CATSRVGQGVEQYF. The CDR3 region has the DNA TGTGCCACCAGCAGAGTGGGACAGGGGGTCGAGCAGTACTTC.

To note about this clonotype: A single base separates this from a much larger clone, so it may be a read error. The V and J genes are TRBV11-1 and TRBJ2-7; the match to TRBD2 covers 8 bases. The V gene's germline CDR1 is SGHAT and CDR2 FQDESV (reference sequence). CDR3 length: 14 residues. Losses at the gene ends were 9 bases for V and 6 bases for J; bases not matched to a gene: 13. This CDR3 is CASSAPGRGREQYF. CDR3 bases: TGTGCCAGTAGTGCACCCGGGAGGGGCCGCGAGCAGTACTTC.

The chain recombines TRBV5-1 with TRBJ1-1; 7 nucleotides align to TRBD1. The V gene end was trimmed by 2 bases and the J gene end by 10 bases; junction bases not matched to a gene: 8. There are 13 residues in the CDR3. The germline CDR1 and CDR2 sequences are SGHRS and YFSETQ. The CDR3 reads CASSLTDRAIAFF. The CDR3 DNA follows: TGCGCCAGCAGCTTAACTGACAGGGCCATAGCTTTCTTT.

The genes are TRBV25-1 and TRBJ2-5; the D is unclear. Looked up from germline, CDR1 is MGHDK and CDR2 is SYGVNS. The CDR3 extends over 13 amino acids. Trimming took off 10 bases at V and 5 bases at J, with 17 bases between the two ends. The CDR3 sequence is CANRAQAGETQYF. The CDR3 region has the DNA TGTGCCAATCGGGCCCAGGCTGGGGAGACCCAGTACTTC.